The clone carrying this T cell receptor (beta chain) was seen just once. This entry is derived from a study of beta chain features in type 1 diabetes. This CDR3 is 13 amino acids long. Germline V gene lookup returns CDR1 SEHNR and CDR2 FQNEAQ (reference sequence). Germline trimming cut 4 bases from V and 9 bases from J; bases unmatched to any gene: 9. Every isolated RNA sample was fully reverse transcribed, so sequencing captured expressed TCRB transcripts. Profiling relied on immunoSEQ multiplex PCR, and the TCRdb table lists in-frame clones only, not all of them. The sample holds roughly 500,000 clones, roughly 31% seen once.

Sequencing input: naive CD4+ T cells from blood. The rearrangement links TRBV7-9 to TRBJ2-7; 7 bases are shared with TRBD2. The clonotype originates from a young man in good health. In DNA form, the CDR3 reads TGTGCCAGCAGCTCAGAAGCGGGATTGGTGCAGTACTTC. This encodes CASSSEAGLVQYF.